This T cell receptor (beta chain) originates from a study of T cell responses to AZD1222 COVID-19 vaccine. On this clone: Its antigen is not identified.

Study outcomes and limitations: Reportedly, close to half of spike-specific TCRs are directed against unmutated variant regions.

Per the germline V gene, CDR1 is SGHVS and CDR2 is FNYEAQ. The junction had 6 bases not matched to a gene; V was cut back by 5 bases and J by 2 bases. This CDR3 is 15 amino acids long. Here immunoSEQ multiplex PCR was the method, and the copy in TCRdb shows in-frame clones only, minus some. Of 60,000 to 65,000 clones listed, roughly three quarters were seen once; the top ten hold 11% to 15%. The sequence was obtained from an adult in good health. The starting material was peripheral blood, obtained on day 0 of AZD1222 vaccination. The chain combines TRBV7-6 with TRBJ2-1; 7 bases are shared with TRBD1. In nucleotides, the CDR3 is TGTGCCAGCAGCACCGGGACAGTTGCCTACAATGAGCAGTTCTTC. It translates to CASSTGTVAYNEQFF.